These 27 T cell receptor beta chains share one sample of origin, sequenced in a study of cytotoxic CD8 clonotypes in ibrutinib-treated CLL. Profiling relied on immunoSEQ multiplex PCR, and the TCRdb table lists in-frame clones only, not all of them. Of roughly 150,000 clones in the sample, more than 75% are singletons; the top ten hold roughly 2%. Sequenced material: PBMCs, taken after 12 months of ibrutinib treatment. The receptors here all came from a human donor with chronic lymphocytic leukemia.

This clone has a handful of counts. The chain uses TRBV28 and TRBJ2-7, with 8 bases fitting TRBD2. The CDR3 contains 16 residues. V was clipped by 4 bases and J by 4 bases; unmatched bases: 12. The germline gives CDR1 MDHEN, CDR2 SYDVKM. The CDR3 DNA sequence: TGTGCCAGCAGTTCGTTGTTGGGGACTAGTCTTTACGAGCAGTACTTC. The encoded protein is CASSSLLGTSLYEQYF.

The rearrangement uses TRBV19 and TRBJ1-5, with 10 nucleotides matching TRBD1. Per the germline V gene, CDR1 is LNHDA and CDR2 is SQIVND (reference sequence). The CDR3 extends over 15 amino acids. Germline trimming cut 6 bases from V and 6 bases from J; bases unmatched to any gene: 8. The DNA of the CDR3 is TGTGCCAGTAGGGGGGACAGGGGCACAAGTCAGCCCCAGCATTTT. Translation: CASRGDRGTSQPQHF.

The J gene is TRBJ1-5, the V gene TRBV30; D ambiguous. The CDR3 contains 14 residues. In germline, CDR1 is GTSNPN, CDR2 SVGIG (reference sequence). V lost 3 bases to trimming and J lost 0 bases, with 9 bases between them. CDR3 nucleotides: TGTGCCTGGAGCGATCTTAATAGCAATCAGCCCCAGCATTTT. It translates to CAWSDLNSNQPQHF.

The chain has TRBV5-6 and TRBJ2-2; the match to TRBD1 covers 7 bases. Looked up from germline, CDR1 is SGHDT and CDR2 is YYEEEE. The CDR3 consists of 15 residues. V shed 4 bases and J 0 bases; nucleotides not matched to a gene: 3. CDR3 sequence (DNA): TGTGCCAGCAGCACCGGGACAGCGAACACCGGGGAGCTGTTTTTT. Translated: CASSTGTANTGELFF.

This rearrangement joins TRBV5-5 to TRBJ1-1, with D perhaps matching TRBD1 (5 bases). Germline CDR1 SGHKS, CDR2 YYEKEE (reference sequence). Trimming cost V 4 bases and J 1 base, with 8 bases left between them. This CDR3 spans 13 amino acids. The CDR3 DNA follows: TGTGCCAGCAGCAGGGACTGGAACACTGAAGCTTTCTTT. It translates to CASSRDWNTEAFF.

CDR3 nucleotides: TGTGCCTGGAGTCGACAGAATGAAAAACTGTTTTTT. It is translated as CAWSRQNEKLFF. The rearrangement joins TRBV30 to TRBJ1-4; tentative D call: TRBD1 (5 bases). V dropped 2 bases and J dropped 5 bases, with 6 bases sitting between them. The CDR3 is 12 residues long. Germline assignment: CDR1 GTSNPN and CDR2 SVGIG (reference sequence).

DNA of the CDR3: TGTGCCAGCAGCTGGCCCCAGCTTCCCCCCGACAATGAGCAGTTCTTC. It yields the protein CASSWPQLPPDNEQFF. The genes are TRBV5-7 and TRBJ2-1; D is unresolved. TRBV5-7 is recorded as an ORF, its role being uncertain. This CDR3 is 16 amino acids long. Trimming pared 3 bases from V and 5 bases from J, leaving 18 bases between.

A few counts support this clone. The rearrangement joins TRBV7-2 to TRBJ1-1; D possibly corresponds to TRBD1 (5 bases). Trimming stripped 5 bases from V and 11 bases from J, with 21 bases between. From germline, CDR1 is SGHTA and CDR2 FQGNSA. This CDR3 contains 14 residues. CDR3 nucleotides: TGTGCCAGCAGCAACGAAGGGGTACATGCTAAGGCTTTCTTT. Encoded protein: CASSNEGVHAKAFF.

The rearrangement links TRBV9 to TRBJ2-5; a weak D match, TRBD2 (6 bases). The CDR3 extends over 14 amino acids. V was shortened by 1 base and J by 5 bases, with 12 bases between the two germline ends. CDR1 SGDLS and CDR2 YYNGEE come from the germline V gene. CDR3 nucleotides: TGTGCCAGCAGCGTACCGGGAGCCGTTGAGACCCAGTACTTC. Translated: CASSVPGAVETQYF.

In this sample, this clone turned up a few times. The chain has TRBV2 and TRBJ1-5; 8 nucleotides line up with TRBD1. The length of the CDR3 is 13 residues. CDR1 and CDR2 (germline): SNHLY, FYNNEI. The V segment lost 5 bases and the J segment 6 bases; nucleotides outside the gene matches: 3. The CDR3 reads CASSQGASQPQHF. The DNA of the CDR3 is TGTGCCAGCAGTCAGGGGGCGTCTCAGCCCCAGCATTTT.

V usage is TRBV28 and J usage is TRBJ2-7, with 7 positions matching TRBD2. The CDR3 is 14 residues long. CDR1 and CDR2 from the germline V gene are MDHEN and SYDVKM. The trim removed 6 bases at V and 0 bases at J, leaving 5 bases unmatched. The CDR3 DNA reads TGTGCCAGCAGAGGAACTAGCGACTCCTACGAGCAGTACTTC. As protein: CASRGTSDSYEQYF.

The genes are TRBV28 and TRBJ1-4; tentatively, D is TRBD1 (6 bases). V gave up 4 bases and J gave up 6 bases, with 15 bases separating them. This CDR3 is built from 15 residues. Germline V gene data show CDR1 as MDHEN and CDR2 as SYDVKM. The chain's CDR3 is CASSWSGAGDEKLFF. DNA for the CDR3: TGTGCCAGCAGTTGGTCTGGGGCAGGGGATGAAAAACTGTTTTTT.

The sample holds a few counts of this clone. The chain employs TRBV14 and TRBJ1-3; 7 bases map to TRBD1. There are 14 residues in the CDR3. V shed 4 bases, J shed 4 bases, and the junction held 4 bases outside the gene matches. Per germline, CDR1 SGHDN and CDR2 FVKESK. The CDR3 nucleotides are TGTGCCAGCAGCCTCCCGGGACAGGGAAACACCATATATTTT. Translating it yields CASSLPGQGNTIYF. The full variable domain, its missing parts supplied by reference TRBV14 and TRBJ1-3, is EAGVTQFPSHSVIEKGQTVTLRCDPISGHDNLYWYRRVMGKEIKFLLHFVKESKQDESGMPNNRFLAERTGGTYSTLKVQPAELEDSGVYFCASSLPGQGNTIYFGEGSWLTVV.

This clone came up a few times. This rearrangement joins TRBV5-4 to TRBJ2-2; D possibly corresponds to TRBD2 (6 bases). Germline V lookup: CDR1 SGHNT, CDR2 YYREEE (reference sequence). V lost 0 bases to trimming and J lost 4 bases, with 16 bases between them. The CDR3 has 17 residues. The chain's CDR3 is CASSLGKREKGTGELFF. In nucleotides, the CDR3 is TGTGCCAGCAGCTTGGGGAAACGGGAGAAAGGCACCGGGGAGCTGTTTTTT.

This chain links TRBV6-5 with TRBJ1-2, with a possible D match to TRBD1 (5 bases). CDR3 length equals 15 residues. From germline, CDR1 is MNHEY and CDR2 SVGAGI. V shed 2 bases and J shed 8 bases, with 18 bases lying between them. The CDR3 region is CASSYPKAGGGGYTF. DNA of the CDR3: TGTGCCAGCAGTTACCCAAAAGCGGGGGGAGGAGGCTACACCTTC.

This rearrangement joins TRBV7-6 to TRBJ2-1; 7 bases line up with TRBD2. From germline, CDR1 is SGHVS and CDR2 FNYEAQ. The J segment lost 6 bases and the V segment lost 1 base, leaving 6 bases of the junction unmatched. The CDR3 length is 15 residues. CDR3 nucleotides: TGTGCCAGCAGCTTAGATCCCGGGACTACCAATGAGCAGTTCTTC. This codes for CASSLDPGTTNEQFF.

The chain is built from TRBV7-9 and TRBJ2-3, with TRBD2 matching over 13 bases. This CDR3 has 14 residues. Germline CDR1 reads SEHNR; CDR2 reads FQNEAQ (reference sequence). In nucleotides, the CDR3 is TGTGCGAAGGGGACTAGCGGGACCACAGATACGCAGTATTTT. Amino acid sequence: CAKGTSGTTDTQYF.

The chain has TRBV27 and TRBJ2-6; 7 positions agree with TRBD1. Trimming removed 4 bases from V and 4 bases from J; junction bases left unmatched: 4. This CDR3 is 15 amino acids long. Germline CDR1 is MNHEY and CDR2 is SMNVEV (reference sequence). DNA of the CDR3: TGTGCCAGCAGTTCTACAGGGGTGGGGGCCAACGTCCTGACTTTC. Protein product: CASSSTGVGANVLTF.

The chain combines TRBV6-5 with TRBJ2-5, with 11 bases fitting TRBD1. The CDR3 loop spans 15 amino acids. CDR1 and CDR2 (germline): MNHEY, SVGAGI. After removal of 5 bases from V and 4 bases from J, the junction contained 6 bases not matched to a gene. The CDR3 is CASSQGQGAGETQYF. The CDR3 region has the DNA TGTGCCAGCAGTCAAGGACAGGGGGCAGGAGAGACCCAGTACTTC.

The J gene is TRBJ1-4, the V gene TRBV19; maybe TRBD1 (5 bases). The germline V and J ends were trimmed by 4 bases and 2 bases, with 14 bases remaining between them. In germline, CDR1 is LNHDA, CDR2 SQIVND (reference sequence). This CDR3 has 16 amino acids. DNA for the CDR3: TGTGCCAGTAGTACCCGCAACAAGGGGACTAATGAAAAACTGTTTTTT. This encodes CASSTRNKGTNEKLFF.

V and J are TRBV10-3 and TRBJ2-7, with D uncertain. Germline CDR1 ENHRY, CDR2 SYGVKD. Trimming removed 8 bases at V and 5 bases at J, with 19 bases between. The CDR3 sequence is 14 residues long. The CDR3 DNA reads as TGTGCCATCCAATACTCAGACATATATGACGAGCAGTACTTC. As protein: CAIQYSDIYDEQYF.

The CDR3 protein is CASSKTSGGTGELFF. Written as DNA, the CDR3 is TGTGCCAGCAGCAAGACTAGCGGGGGCACCGGGGAGCTGTTTTTT. The chain links TRBV9 to TRBJ2-2, with 12 nucleotides matching TRBD2. J lost 4 bases, V lost 4 bases, and 2 bases had no gene match. The CDR3 is made up of 15 amino acids. Germline V CDR1 and CDR2: SGDLS, YYNGEE.

In DNA, the CDR3 is TGTGCCAGCAGCCGCGGCGGGACAGGGGTTGAAAAACTGTTTTTT. It is translated as CASSRGGTGVEKLFF. The V call is TRBV5-6, the J call TRBJ1-4; TRBD1 matches 10 bases. This CDR3 contains 15 residues. Per the germline V gene, CDR1 is SGHDT and CDR2 is YYEEEE. Trimming cost V 4 bases and J 7 bases; bases outside gene matches: 7.

V usage is TRBV6-5 and J usage is TRBJ2-1; 7 bases agree with TRBD2. Looked up from germline, CDR1 is MNHEY and CDR2 is SVGAGI. The CDR3 is 16 residues long. After removal of 0 bases from V and 10 bases from J, the junction contained 12 bases not matched to a gene. CDR3 in amino acids: CASSYSAGEAIREQFF. As DNA, the CDR3 is TGTGCCAGCAGTTACTCGGCGGGAGAAGCAATAAGGGAGCAGTTCTTC.

The genes are TRBV15 and TRBJ1-1, with D maybe TRBD1 (5 bases). The V gene lost 0 bases and the J gene lost 8 bases, with 16 bases spanning the gap. This CDR3 comprises 15 residues. CDR1 LNHNV and CDR2 YYDKDF come from the germline V gene (reference sequence). CDR3 loop: CATSRDPGLKREAFF. The DNA for the CDR3 is TGTGCCACCAGCAGAGATCCAGGGCTGAAAAGGGAAGCTTTCTTT.

The rearrangement uses TRBV9 and TRBJ1-3, with D uncertain. The germline CDR1 and CDR2 sequences are SGDLS and YYNGEE. The V end was cut by 0 bases, the J end by 0 bases, with 7 bases between. The CDR3 spans 15 residues. The DNA for the CDR3 is TGTGCCAGCAGCGTAGATGCGGGCTCTGGAAACACCATATATTTT. Residues: CASSVDAGSGNTIYF.

The chain links TRBV6-1 to TRBJ1-1; D uncertain. CDR3 length: 15 amino acids. From germline, CDR1 is MNHNS and CDR2 SASEGT. The V and J ends lost 2 bases and 3 bases respectively, with 13 bases between them. CDR3 coding DNA: TGTGCCAGCAGTGAATTGCGCAGTCGCTACACTGAAGCTTTCTTT. It codes for CASSELRSRYTEAFF.